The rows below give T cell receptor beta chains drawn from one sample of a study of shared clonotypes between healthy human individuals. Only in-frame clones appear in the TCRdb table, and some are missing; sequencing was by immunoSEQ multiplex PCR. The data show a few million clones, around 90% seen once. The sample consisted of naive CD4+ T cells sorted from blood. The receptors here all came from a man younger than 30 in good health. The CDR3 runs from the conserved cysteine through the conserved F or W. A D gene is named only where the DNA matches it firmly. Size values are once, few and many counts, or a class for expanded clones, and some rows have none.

TGTGCCAGCAGCTTTGACAGGACTCTCCTCACTGAAGCTTTCTTT CASSFDRTLLTEAFF - TRBV7-6 - TRBJ1-1
TGTGCCTGGAGTGTAGACAGAAATTCACCCCTCCACTTT CAWSVDRNSPLHF - TRBV30 - TRBJ1-6
TGCGCCAGCAGCTTGGTCGGCAGTTTCCAAGAGACCCAGTACTTC CASSLVGSFQETQYF - TRBV5-1 - TRBJ2-5
TGCGCCAGCAGCCAAGACTACCAGGGGTGGAGTACCCAGTACTTC CASSQDYQGWSTQYF - TRBV4-3 - TRBJ2-5
TGTGCCTGGGGTGCGGGACACAGCCTTAGCAATCAGCCCCAGCATTTT CAWGAGHSLSNQPQHF few TRBV30 - TRBJ1-5
TGTGCCAGCCGGAGGGGTGGTAATTCACCCCTCCACTTT CASRRGGNSPLHF - TRBV6-5 - TRBJ1-6
TGTGCCAGCAGCTTAGCGACCGCGGGCGATGAAAAACTGTTTTTT CASSLATAGDEKLFF - TRBV7-9 - TRBJ1-4
TGTGCCAGCAGCTTAGACGCCGGAAACACCATATATTTT CASSLDAGNTIYF - TRBV7-9 - TRBJ1-3
TGTGCCAGCAGTTCTGGGACAGGGGTTGGCTACACCTTC CASSSGTGVGYTF - TRBV6-6 TRBD1 TRBJ1-2
TGTGCCAGCTCACCACCGGGGGGAGGCAATCAGCCCCAGCATTTT CASSPPGGGNQPQHF few TRBV18 - TRBJ1-5
TGTGCCAGCAGCGCACAGGATAGCAATCAGCCCCAGCATTTT CASSAQDSNQPQHF once TRBV9 - TRBJ1-5
TGTGCCAGCAGCTTAAGGGGGGCAGAAGGCTACACCTTC CASSLRGAEGYTF - TRBV7-2 - TRBJ1-2
TGTGCCAGTAGTGAACTGACAGGAGCCGCATCAGATACGCAGTATTTT CASSELTGAASDTQYF - TRBV6-1 - TRBJ2-3
TGTGCCAGCAGGGCAGGCGACTCTGGGGCCAACGTCCTGACTTTC CASRAGDSGANVLTF - TRBV6-6 - TRBJ2-6
TGTGCCAGCAGCAGCAGGGGTTCTGGGGCCAACGTCCTGACTTTC CASSSRGSGANVLTF - TRBV21-1 - TRBJ2-6
TGCAGCGTTGAAGTACTAGCGGTCAAAGGTGAGCAGTTCTTC CSVEVLAVKGEQFF - TRBV29-1 TRBD2 TRBJ2-1
TGTGCCAGCTCCAAGGGGCAGGGCGGCAATCAGCCCCAGCATTTT CASSKGQGGNQPQHF - TRBV21-1 - TRBJ1-5
TGCGCCAGCAGCGTACCGGGACAGGATGAGCAGTTCTTC CASSVPGQDEQFF - TRBV5-1 TRBD1 TRBJ2-1
TGTGCCAGCAAACGACAGGGTGAAAACACTGAAGCTTTCTTT CASKRQGENTEAFF - TRBV6-5 TRBD1 TRBJ1-1
TGTGCCAGCAGCTTAGCTGGGGCCAACGTCCTGACTTTC CASSLAGANVLTF few TRBV7-8 - TRBJ2-6
TGTGCCAGTAGTATAGTAGATACGCAGTATTTT CASSIVDTQYF - TRBV19 - TRBJ2-3
TGTGCCAGCAGCGTCCTCAACCAGGGGACAGATACGCAGTATTTT CASSVLNQGTDTQYF - TRBV9 - TRBJ2-3
TGTGCCAGCAGCGAACTTAGCGGGAGCTCCTACAATGAGCAGTTCTTC CASSELSGSSYNEQFF - TRBV2 TRBD2 TRBJ2-1
TGTGCCAGCAGGAGAGCGGGGGCAGCCTACGAGCAGTACTTC CASRRAGAAYEQYF - TRBV28 TRBD2 TRBJ2-7
TGTGCCAGCAGTCGGGACCCGAATTCACCCCTCCACTTT CASSRDPNSPLHF - TRBV6-5 - TRBJ1-6
TGTGCCAGCAGCCCACAAGGGGCGCTTCCAAACACTGAAGCTTTCTTT CASSPQGALPNTEAFF - TRBV7-2 - TRBJ1-1
TGTGCCATCAGTGAGGAGAGATTTCAGCCCCAGCATTTT CAISEERFQPQHF - TRBV10-3 - TRBJ1-5
TGTGCCAGCAGCCTACAGGGGTCGGATGGAAACACCATATATTTT CASSLQGSDGNTIYF - TRBV7-2 TRBD1 TRBJ1-3
TGTGCCAGCAGCACGGGACAGGGGGAGACCCAGTACTTC CASSTGQGETQYF once TRBV11-3 TRBD1 TRBJ2-5